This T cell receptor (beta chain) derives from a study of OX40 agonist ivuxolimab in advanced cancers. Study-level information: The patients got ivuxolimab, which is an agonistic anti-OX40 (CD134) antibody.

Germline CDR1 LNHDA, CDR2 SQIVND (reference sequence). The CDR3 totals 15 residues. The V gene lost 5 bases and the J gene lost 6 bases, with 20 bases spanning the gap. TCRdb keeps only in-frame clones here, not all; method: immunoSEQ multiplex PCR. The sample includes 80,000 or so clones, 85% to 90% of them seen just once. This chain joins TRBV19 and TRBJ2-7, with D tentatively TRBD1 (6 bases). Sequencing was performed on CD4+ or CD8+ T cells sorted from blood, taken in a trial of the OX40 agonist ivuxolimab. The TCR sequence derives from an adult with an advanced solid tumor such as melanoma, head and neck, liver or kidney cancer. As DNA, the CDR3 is TGTGCCAGTAGTCCCTTGGGCGCCCACAGGGCCGAGCAGTACTTC. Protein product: CASSPLGAHRAEQYF.